This T cell receptor beta chain emerged from a study of graft-versus-host responses after intestinal transplantation (dated by TCRdb to the early 2020s). Looking at the study overall: The transplants that recipients got were multivisceral, liver-intestinal, or isolated intestinal. Of the 20 to 25 intestinal transplant recipients enrolled in the cohort, one of whom was a retransplant, 3 patients without pretransplant specimens were excluded. Anti-thymocyte globulin induction was given to all recipients, followed by maintenance tacrolimus and steroids for about 3 years. Donor T cell macrochimerism was defined as a peak of at least 4% donor T cells among recipient peripheral blood mononuclear cells. To identify alloreactive clones, pre-transplant mixed lymphocyte reaction products were sequenced and then compared with unstimulated pre-transplant donor and recipient T cells. Bulk TCR-beta CDR3 sequencing was used to track graft-versus-host and host-versus-graft alloreactive T cell clones in the graft, circulation and bone marrow after intestinal transplantation. Samples from a few later patients were sequenced in-house on an Illumina MiSeq with MiXCR processing rather than by the commercial service.

The label giving this sample's time point can be read as: cells obtained before transplantation from donor or recipient. CD3+CD4+ and CD3+CD8+ populations were FACS-sorted from unstimulated pre-transplant donor and recipient cells taken from spleen or lymph nodes. Taken from the germline V gene, the CDR1 and CDR2 loops are SQVTM and ANQGSEA. The CDR3 goes from the cysteine to the phenylalanine over 12 residues. Just CDR3 DNA is preserved here, 36 bases in frame from base 1. V is reduced by 1 base and J by 3 bases, leaving a spacing of 7 bases between them. Paper-wide results and their limitations: The conclusions were limited by the relatively low number and heterogeneity of the intestinal transplant patients. Peak levels of circulating GvH clones were associated with declines in HvG clones early after transplant. In the allografts of patients with donor T cell macrochimerism, GvH to HvG T cell clonal ratios were high. GvH clones turned up in recipient bone marrow, with some appearing earlier in ileal mucosa or blood, a pattern consistent with an intestinal mucosal origin.

Points on this clone: The specificity of this receptor is unknown. Base qualities are not recorded, but no much larger clone differs from it by a single base. Different DNA sequences within this sample yield the same CDR3.

The method was the immunoSEQ multiplex PCR assay. For most patients, genomic DNA was isolated with the Qiagen DNeasy Blood and Tissue Kit and shipped frozen to Adaptive Biotechnologies for TCR sequencing. Adaptive Biotechnologies carried out high-throughput TCR-beta CDR3 sequencing of genomic DNA for most patients. The authors' pipeline ran thus. TCR sequencing data were retrieved from Adaptive's ImmunoSEQ software for around 20 patients, whereas a few other patients were processed with MiXCR and VDJtools. CD4 versus CD8 sorting errors were corrected by removing sequences found in both subsets at a frequency ratio below 5:1. CDR3 nucleotide sequences shared between donor and recipient were removed because the origin of such sequences could not be assigned. To count as alloreactive, a clone needed at least 2-fold expansion over unstimulated cells and a minimum CFSE-low frequency of 0.002% (template counts) or 0.001% (read counts). Clones were considered mappable if detected in sequenced pre-transplant spleen, lymph node, or MLR CFSE-low populations of the donor or recipient. The cumulative frequency of alloreactive clones was calculated as a percentage of all sequences, weighted by copy number. What TCRdb holds here is the immuneACCESS table cut down to in-frame rearrangements. Part of the clones is not present; checked against another copy, under half of the missing clones reflect an unresolved V gene, and the others are unexplained. V, J and clone size are those of that table, while D and trimming were read from the DNA. This sample is represented by approximately 92,000 clones; under 95% of them were singletons. The ten top clones hold approximately 5.5% of the sample.

Sequencing was performed on unstimulated CD8+ T cells sorted from spleen or lymph node cells, taken before intestinal transplant. The rearranged segments are TRBV29-1 and TRBJ2-7; the D gene is perhaps TRBD1, from 5 matching bases. The receptor's source is a human donor who received an intestinal transplant. The CDR3 region has the sequence CSVEGQGYEQYF. The DNA sequence is TGCAGCGTTGAAGGGCAGGGCTACGAGCAGTACTTC.